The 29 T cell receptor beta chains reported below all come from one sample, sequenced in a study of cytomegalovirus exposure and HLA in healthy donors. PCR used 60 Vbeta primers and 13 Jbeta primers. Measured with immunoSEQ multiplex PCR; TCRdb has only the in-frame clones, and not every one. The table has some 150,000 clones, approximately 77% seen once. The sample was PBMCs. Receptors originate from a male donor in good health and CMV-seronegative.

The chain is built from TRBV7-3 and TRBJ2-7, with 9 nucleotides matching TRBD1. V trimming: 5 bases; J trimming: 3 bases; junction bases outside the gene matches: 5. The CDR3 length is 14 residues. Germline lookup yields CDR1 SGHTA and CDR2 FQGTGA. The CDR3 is CASSPWGQGYEQYF. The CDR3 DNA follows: TGTGCCAGCAGCCCATGGGGACAGGGCTACGAGCAGTACTTC.

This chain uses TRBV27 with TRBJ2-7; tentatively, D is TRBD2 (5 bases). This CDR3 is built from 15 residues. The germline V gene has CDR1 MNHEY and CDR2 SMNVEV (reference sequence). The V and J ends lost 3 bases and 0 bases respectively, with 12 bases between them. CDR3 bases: TGTGCCAGCAGTTTCCGGACGGGGTTCTCCTACGAGCAGTACTTC. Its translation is CASSFRTGFSYEQYF.

CDR3 DNA sequence: TGTGCCAGCAGCCCAACGACAGGGCCCTATGGCTACACCTTC. This gives the protein CASSPTTGPYGYTF. This chain uses TRBV7-3 with TRBJ1-2, with TRBD1 identical over 7 bases. The CDR3 totals 14 residues. Germline V lookup: CDR1 SGHTA, CDR2 FQGTGA. V was clipped by 5 bases and J by 4 bases; unmatched bases: 7.

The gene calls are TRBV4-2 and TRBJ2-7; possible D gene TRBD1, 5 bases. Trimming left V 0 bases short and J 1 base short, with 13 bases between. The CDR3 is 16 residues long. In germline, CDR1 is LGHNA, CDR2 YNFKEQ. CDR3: CASSQDRGSSSYEQYF. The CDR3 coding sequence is TGTGCCAGCAGCCAAGATAGGGGCAGTTCGTCCTACGAGCAGTACTTC.

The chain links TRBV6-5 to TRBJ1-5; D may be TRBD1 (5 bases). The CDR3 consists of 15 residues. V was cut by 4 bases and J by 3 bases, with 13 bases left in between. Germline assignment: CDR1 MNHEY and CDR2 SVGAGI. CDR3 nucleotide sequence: TGTGCCAGCAGTTCGCGGGACCAGCCCAATCAGCCCCAGCATTTT. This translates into CASSSRDQPNQPQHF.

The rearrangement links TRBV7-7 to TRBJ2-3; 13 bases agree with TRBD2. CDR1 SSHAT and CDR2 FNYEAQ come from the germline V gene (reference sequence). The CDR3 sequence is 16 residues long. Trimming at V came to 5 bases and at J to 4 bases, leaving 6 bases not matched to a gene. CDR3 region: CASSPGLAGVSDTQYF. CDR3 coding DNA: TGTGCCAGCAGCCCCGGACTAGCGGGAGTTTCAGATACGCAGTATTTT. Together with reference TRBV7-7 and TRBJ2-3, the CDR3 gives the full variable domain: GAGVSQSPRYKVTKRGQDVTLRCDPISSHATLYWYQQALGQGPEFLTYFNYEAQPDKSGLPSDRFSAERPEGSISTLTIQRTEQRDSAMYRCASSPGLAGVSDTQYFGPGTRLTVL.

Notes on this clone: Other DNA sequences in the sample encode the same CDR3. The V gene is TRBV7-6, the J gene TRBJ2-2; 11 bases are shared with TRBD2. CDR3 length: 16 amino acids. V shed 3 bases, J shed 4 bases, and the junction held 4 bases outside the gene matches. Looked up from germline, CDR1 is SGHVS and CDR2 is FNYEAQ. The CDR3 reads CASSLGTSGITGELFF. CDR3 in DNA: TGTGCCAGCAGCTTGGGGACTAGCGGTATCACCGGGGAGCTGTTTTTT.

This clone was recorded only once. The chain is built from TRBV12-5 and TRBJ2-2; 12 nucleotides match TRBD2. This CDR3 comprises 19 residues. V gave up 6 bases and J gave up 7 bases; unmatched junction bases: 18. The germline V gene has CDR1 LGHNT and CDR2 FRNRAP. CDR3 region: CASGRTGLVLAGGRGELFF. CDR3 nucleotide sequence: TGTGCTAGTGGAAGGACAGGGCTGGTACTAGCGGGAGGTCGCGGGGAGCTGTTTTTT.

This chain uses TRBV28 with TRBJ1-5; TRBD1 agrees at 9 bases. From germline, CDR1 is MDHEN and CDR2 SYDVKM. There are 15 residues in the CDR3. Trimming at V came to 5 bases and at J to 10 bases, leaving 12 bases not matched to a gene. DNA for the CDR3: TGTGCCAGCAGTATCCGGGACAGGGACAATCGACCCCAGCATTTT. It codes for CASSIRDRDNRPQHF.

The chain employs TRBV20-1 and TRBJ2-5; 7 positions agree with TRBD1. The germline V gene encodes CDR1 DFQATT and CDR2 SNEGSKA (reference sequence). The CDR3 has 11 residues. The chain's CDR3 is CSDRVGETQYF. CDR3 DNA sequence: TGCAGCGACAGGGTAGGGGAGACCCAGTACTTC.

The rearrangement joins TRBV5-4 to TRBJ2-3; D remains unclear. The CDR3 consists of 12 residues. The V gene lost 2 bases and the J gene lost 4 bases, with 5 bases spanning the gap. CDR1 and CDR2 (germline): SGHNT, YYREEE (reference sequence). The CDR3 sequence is CASSLPADTQYF. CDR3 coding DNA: TGTGCCAGCAGCTTACCAGCAGATACGCAGTATTTT.

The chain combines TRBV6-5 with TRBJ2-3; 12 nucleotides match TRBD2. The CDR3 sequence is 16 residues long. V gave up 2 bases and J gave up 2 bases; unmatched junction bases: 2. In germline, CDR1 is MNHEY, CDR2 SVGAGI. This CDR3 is CASSYGLAGNTDTQYF. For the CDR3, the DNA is TGTGCCAGCAGTTACGGACTAGCGGGAAACACAGATACGCAGTATTTT.

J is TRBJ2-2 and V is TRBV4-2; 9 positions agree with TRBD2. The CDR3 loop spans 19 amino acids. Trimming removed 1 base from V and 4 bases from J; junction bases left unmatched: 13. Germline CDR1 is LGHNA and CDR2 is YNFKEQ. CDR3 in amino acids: CASSQGGGLAGSGTGELFF. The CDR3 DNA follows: TGTGCCAGCAGCCAAGGGGGGGGCCTAGCGGGGTCGGGCACCGGGGAGCTGTTTTTT.

CDR3: CASSPGGAAQYSNQPQHF. The CDR3 DNA is TGTGCCAGCAGCCCGGGGGGGGCAGCCCAGTATAGCAATCAGCCCCAGCATTTT. This rearrangement joins TRBV5-6 to TRBJ1-5; D might be TRBD1 (6 bases). The germline gives CDR1 SGHDT, CDR2 YYEEEE. Trimming pared 4 bases from V and 0 bases from J, leaving 20 bases between. The CDR3 contains 18 residues.

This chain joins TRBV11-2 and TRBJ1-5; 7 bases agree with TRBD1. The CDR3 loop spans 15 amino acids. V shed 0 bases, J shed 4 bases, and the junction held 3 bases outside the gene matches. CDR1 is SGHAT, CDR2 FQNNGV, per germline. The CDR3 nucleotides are TGTGCCAGCAGCTTAGAACAGGGGCCAAATCAGCCCCAGCATTTT. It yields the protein CASSLEQGPNQPQHF.

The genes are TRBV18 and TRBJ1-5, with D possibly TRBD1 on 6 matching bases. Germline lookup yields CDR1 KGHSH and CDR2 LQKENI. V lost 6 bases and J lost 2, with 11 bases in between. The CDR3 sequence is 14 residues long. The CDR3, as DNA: TGTGCCAGCTCGGAACAGGGTGGCAATCAGCCCCAGCATTTT. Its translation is CASSEQGGNQPQHF.

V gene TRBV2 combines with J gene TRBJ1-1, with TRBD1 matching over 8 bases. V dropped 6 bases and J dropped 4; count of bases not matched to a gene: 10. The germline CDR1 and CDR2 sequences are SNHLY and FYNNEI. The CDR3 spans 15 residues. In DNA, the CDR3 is TGTGCCAGCAGGAGACAGGGGCAGGTGAGCACTGAAGCTTTCTTT. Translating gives CASRRQGQVSTEAFF. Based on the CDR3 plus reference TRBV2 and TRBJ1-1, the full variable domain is EPEVTQTPSHQVTQMGQEVILRCVPISNHLYFYWYRQILGQKVEFLVSFYNNEISEKSEIFDDQFSVERPDGSNFTLKIRSTKLEDSAMYFCASRRQGQVSTEAFFGQGTRLTVV.

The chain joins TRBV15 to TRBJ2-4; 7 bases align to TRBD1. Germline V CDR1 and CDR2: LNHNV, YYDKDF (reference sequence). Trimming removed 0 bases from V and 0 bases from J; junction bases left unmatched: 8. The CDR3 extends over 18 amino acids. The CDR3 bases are TGTGCCACCAGCAGAGAGACAGGGTCTGGGGAAGCCAAAAACATTCAGTACTTC. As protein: CATSRETGSGEAKNIQYF.

CDR3 nucleotides: TGTGCCAGCAGTGTACGAACCAGGGGATTTGGCTATGGCTACACCTTC. This sequence encodes CASSVRTRGFGYGYTF. The chain joins TRBV2 to TRBJ1-2, with D perhaps matching TRBD1 (6 bases). Germline V lookup: CDR1 SNHLY, CDR2 FYNNEI. Trimming pared 4 bases from V and 4 bases from J, leaving 19 bases between. CDR3 size: 16 residues.

CDR3 in amino acids: CASSPGTSGYEQYF. Written as DNA, the CDR3 is TGTGCCAGCAGTCCCGGGACTAGCGGATACGAGCAGTACTTC. This sequence joins TRBV28 and TRBJ2-5; 11 positions agree with TRBD2. The DNA end favors TRBJ2-7, so the J call may be wrong. CDR3 length equals 14 residues. The germline gives CDR1 MDHEN, CDR2 SYDVKM.

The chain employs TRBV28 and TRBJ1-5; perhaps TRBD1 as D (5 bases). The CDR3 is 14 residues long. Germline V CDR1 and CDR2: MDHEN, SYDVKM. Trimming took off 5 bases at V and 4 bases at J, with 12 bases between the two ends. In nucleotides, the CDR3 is TGTGCCAGCAGTCGTTGGGGGGGAAATCAGCCCCAGCATTTT. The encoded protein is CASSRWGGNQPQHF.

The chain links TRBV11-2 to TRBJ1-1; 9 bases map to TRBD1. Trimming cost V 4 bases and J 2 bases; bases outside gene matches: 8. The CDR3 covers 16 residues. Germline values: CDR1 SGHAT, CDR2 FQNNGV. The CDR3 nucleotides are TGTGCCAGCAGCTCCAACGACAGGGGGTCAAACACTGAAGCTTTCTTT. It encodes CASSSNDRGSNTEAFF.

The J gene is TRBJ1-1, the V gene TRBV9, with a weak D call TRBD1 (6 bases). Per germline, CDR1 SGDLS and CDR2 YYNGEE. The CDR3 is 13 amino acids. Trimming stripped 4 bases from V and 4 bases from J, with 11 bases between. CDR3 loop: CASSKGGGTEAFF. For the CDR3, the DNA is TGTGCCAGCAGCAAAGGGGGGGGCACTGAAGCTTTCTTT.

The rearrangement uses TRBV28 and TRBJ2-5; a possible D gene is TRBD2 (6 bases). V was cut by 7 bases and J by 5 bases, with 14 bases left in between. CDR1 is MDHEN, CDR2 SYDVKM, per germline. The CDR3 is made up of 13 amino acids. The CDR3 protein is CASTPMAGETQYF. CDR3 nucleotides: TGTGCCAGCACCCCGATGGCGGGGGAGACCCAGTACTTC. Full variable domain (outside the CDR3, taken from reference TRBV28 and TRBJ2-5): DVKVTQSSRYLVKRTGEKVFLECVQDMDHENMFWYRQDPGLGLRLIYFSYDVKMKEKGDIPEGYSVSREKKERFSLILESASTNQTSMYLCASTPMAGETQYFGPGTRLLVL.

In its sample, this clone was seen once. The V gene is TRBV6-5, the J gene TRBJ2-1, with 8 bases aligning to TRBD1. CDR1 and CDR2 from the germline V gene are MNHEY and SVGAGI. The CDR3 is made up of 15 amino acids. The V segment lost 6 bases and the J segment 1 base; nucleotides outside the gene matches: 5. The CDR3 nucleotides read TGTGCCAGCAGCGGACAGGGTTTTTCCTACAATGAGCAGTTCTTC. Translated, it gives CASSGQGFSYNEQFF.

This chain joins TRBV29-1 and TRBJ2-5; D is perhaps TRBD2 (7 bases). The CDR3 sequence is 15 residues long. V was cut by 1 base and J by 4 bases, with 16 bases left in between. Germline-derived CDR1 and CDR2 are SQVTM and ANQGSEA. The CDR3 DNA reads TGCAGCGTTGAAGTTGGTATCGGGGGGCCAGAGACCCAGTACTTC. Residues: CSVEVGIGGPETQYF. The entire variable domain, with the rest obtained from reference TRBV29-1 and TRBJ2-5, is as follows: SAVISQKPSRDICQRGTSLTIQCQVDSQVTMMFWYRQQPGQSLTLIATANQGSEATYESGFVIDKFPISRPNLTFSTLTVSNMSPEDSSIYLCSVEVGIGGPETQYFGPGTRLLVL.

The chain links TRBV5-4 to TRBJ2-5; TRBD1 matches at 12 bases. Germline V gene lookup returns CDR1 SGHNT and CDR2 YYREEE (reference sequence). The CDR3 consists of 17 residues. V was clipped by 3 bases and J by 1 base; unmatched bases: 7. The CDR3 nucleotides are TGTGCCAGCAGCTCGACCGGGACAGGGGGCTTCCAAGAGACCCAGTACTTC. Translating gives CASSSTGTGGFQETQYF.

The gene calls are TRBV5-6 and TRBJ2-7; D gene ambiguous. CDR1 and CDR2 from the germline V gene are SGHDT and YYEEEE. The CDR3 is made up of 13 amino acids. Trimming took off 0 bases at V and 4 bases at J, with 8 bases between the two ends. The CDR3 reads CASSLGSAYEQYF. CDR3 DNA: TGTGCCAGCAGCTTGGGTTCCGCGTACGAGCAGTACTTC. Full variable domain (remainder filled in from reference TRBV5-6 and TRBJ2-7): DAGVTQSPTHLIKTRGQQVTLRCSPKSGHDTVSWYQQALGQGPQFIFQYYEEEERQRGNFPDRFSGHQFPNYSSELNVNALLLGDSALYLCASSLGSAYEQYFGPGTRLTVT.

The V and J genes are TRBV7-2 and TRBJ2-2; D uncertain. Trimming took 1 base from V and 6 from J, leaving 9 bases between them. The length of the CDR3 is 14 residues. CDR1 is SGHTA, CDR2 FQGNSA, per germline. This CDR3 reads CASSLVEDSGELFF. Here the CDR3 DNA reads TGTGCCAGCAGCTTAGTAGAGGATTCCGGGGAGCTGTTTTTT. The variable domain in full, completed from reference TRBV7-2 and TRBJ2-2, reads GAGVSQSPSNKVTEKGKDVELRCDPISGHTALYWYRQSLGQGLEFLIYFQGNSAPDKSGLPSDRFSAERTGGSVSTLTIQRTQQEDSAVYLCASSLVEDSGELFFGEGSRLTVL.